This T cell receptor (beta chain) was captured by sequencing in a study of blood T cell repertoires in COVID-19. The CDR3 covers 16 residues. Trimming took 1 base from V and 3 from J; bases not matched to a gene: 6. The germline gives CDR1 KGHDR, CDR2 SFDVKD. Cohort 3 recovery required two negative PCRs, clearance, or symptom resolution. TCRdb's copy holds only in-frame clones and misses some; the assay was immunoSEQ multiplex PCR. The sample holds 350,000 to 400,000 clones, 80% to 90% seen once. The receptor was derived from a man younger than 30 who had recovered from COVID-19. Sequencing input: PBMCs or T cells enriched from blood (not recorded which). The chain has TRBV24-1 and TRBJ2-5, with 8 bases lining up with TRBD1. CDR3 protein: CATSDFAGGEEETQYF. The CDR3 coding sequence is TGTGCCACCAGTGATTTCGCAGGGGGCGAGGAAGAGACCCAGTACTTC.